These 25 T cell receptor beta chains were sequenced from one sample in a study of low-dose radiotherapy and immunotherapy resistance in tumors. Time point indicated: before trial treatment. TCR amplification involved about 18 PCR cycles with a constant-region primer and V-primer adapter. Each CDR3 protein is one row after TCRdb ran MiXCR on the reads. The repertoire holds some 45,000 distinct CDR3 sequences, with approximately 10% as singletons. The starting material was PBMCs, obtained before treatment. The receptors shown here come from a female donor with ovarian cancer.

This chain uses TRBV5-1 with TRBJ2-2, with 9 bases identical to TRBD1. V lost 3 bases and J lost 8; bases outside the gene matches: 2. The CDR3 has 13 amino acids. The germline gives CDR1 SGHRS, CDR2 YFSETQ. The chain's CDR3 is CASSSGQGGELFF. The CDR3 DNA reads TGCGCCAGCAGCTCGGGACAGGGTGGGGAGCTGTTTTTT.

This clonotype was recorded at least ten times. This chain uses TRBV11-2 with TRBJ2-1, with 11 positions matching TRBD2. Germline CDR1 and CDR2: SGHAT and FQNNGV. Trimming at V came to 1 base and at J to 4 bases, leaving 6 bases not matched to a gene. The CDR3 extends over 17 amino acids. CDR3 in amino acids: CASSLVIASGGYNEQFF. The DNA for the CDR3 is TGTGCCAGCAGCTTAGTAATTGCTAGCGGGGGGTACAATGAGCAGTTCTTC. Full variable domain (outside the CDR3, taken from reference TRBV11-2 and TRBJ2-1): EAGVAQSPRYKIIEKRQSVAFWCNPISGHATLYWYQQILGQGPKLLIQFQNNGVVDDSQLPKDRFSAERLKGVDSTLKIQPAKLEDSAVYLCASSLVIASGGYNEQFFGPGTRLTVL.

This clonotype turned up a few times. The CDR3 DNA follows: TGTGCCAGCAGCTTGCGCTCTCTGGCCCGGACAGTTTATGGCTACACCTTC. Its translation: CASSLRSLARTVYGYTF. This chain uses TRBV5-6 with TRBJ1-2, with D perhaps matching TRBD1 (6 bases). Germline CDR1 and CDR2: SGHDT and YYEEEE. The ends were cut back, 1 base at V and 5 bases at J, with 21 bases in the middle. The CDR3 has 17 amino acids. Supplemented by reference TRBV5-6 and TRBJ1-2, the full variable domain reads DAGVTQSPTHLIKTRGQQVTLRCSPKSGHDTVSWYQQALGQGPQFIFQYYEEEERQRGNFPDRFSGHQFPNYSSELNVNALLLGDSALYLCASSLRSLARTVYGYTFGSGTRLTVV.

This clonotype was seen at least ten times. V is TRBV4-1 and J is TRBJ1-4; D may be TRBD1 (5 bases). V was pared by 1 base and J by 4 bases, with 7 bases between. This CDR3 is built from 14 residues. Germline lookup yields CDR1 MGHRA and CDR2 YSYEKL. CDR3 sequence: CASSQGQSNEKLFF. CDR3 DNA: TGCGCCAGCAGCCAAGGACAGAGTAATGAAAAACTGTTTTTT.

This clonotype was recorded at least ten times. The J gene is TRBJ2-1, the V gene TRBV29-1; weak D call: TRBD2 (6 bases). Germline CDR1 reads SQVTM; CDR2 reads ANQGSEA. V lost 4 bases, J lost 7 bases, and 17 bases lay in between. This CDR3 has 14 residues. The CDR3 DNA follows: TGCAGCGTTGTGCCTCGGCTAGCGCAGAATGAGCAGTTCTTC. Amino acids: CSVVPRLAQNEQFF.

Many counts were recorded for this clonotype. The chain recombines TRBV10-3 with TRBJ2-3; TRBD2 matches at 7 bases. The CDR3 has 16 amino acids. J lost 5 bases, V lost 6 bases, and 14 bases had no gene match. From germline, CDR1 is ENHRY and CDR2 SYGVKD. The CDR3 DNA follows: TGTGCCATCAGAGCCAAGGGAGTCGGGGGGAAAGATACGCAGTATTTT. Its translation is CAIRAKGVGGKDTQYF.

The table lists this clonotype with many counts. V is TRBV12-3 or TRBV12-4 and J is TRBJ1-1; the match to TRBD1 covers 11 bases. This CDR3 has 15 amino acids. Trimming took 5 bases from V and 3 from J; bases not matched to a gene: 5. CDR3 amino acids: CASSLRTGGYTEAFF. In DNA form, the CDR3 reads TGTGCCAGCAGTCTGCGGACAGGGGGCTACACTGAAGCTTTCTTT.

This clonotype has ten or more counts. The chain employs TRBV5-5 and TRBJ1-2; D remains unclear. Germline values: CDR1 SGHKS, CDR2 YYEKEE (reference sequence). The CDR3 length is 12 residues. Deletions cut 2 bases from V and 7 bases from J, with 9 bases between. CDR3 bases: TGTGCCAGCAGCTTTGGGCCAGGTGGCTACACCTTC. This sequence encodes CASSFGPGGYTF.

V usage is TRBV24-1 and J usage is TRBJ2-1, with 9 positions matching TRBD1. The germline V gene has CDR1 KGHDR and CDR2 SFDVKD. This CDR3 is 17 amino acids long. The trim removed 4 bases at V and 2 bases at J, leaving 8 bases unmatched. CDR3: CATSERPGQGTYNEQFF. The CDR3 DNA reads TGTGCCACCAGTGAACGTCCGGGACAGGGTACCTACAATGAGCAGTTCTTC.

V is TRBV5-4 and J is TRBJ2-5, with D unclear. Trimming left V 4 bases short and J 5 bases short, with 12 bases between. Germline V lookup: CDR1 SGHNT, CDR2 YYREEE (reference sequence). CDR3 size: 13 residues. CDR3 sequence: CASSPRIGETQYF. CDR3 nucleotide sequence: TGTGCCAGCAGCCCCCGAATTGGGGAGACCCAGTACTTC.

V gene TRBV19 combines with J gene TRBJ1-6, with D uncertain. Germline V gives CDR1 LNHDA, CDR2 SQIVND (reference sequence). CDR3 length: 12 amino acids. V lost 7 bases and J lost 7, with 8 bases in between. DNA of the CDR3: TGTGCCAGTACCTCGCCCAATTCACCCCTCCACTTT. It is translated as CASTSPNSPLHF.

This clonotype was seen repeatedly, ten times or more. The rearrangement joins TRBV10-1 to TRBJ2-3; 11 nucleotides match TRBD2. J was trimmed by 4 bases and V by 0 bases; bases with no gene match: 3. From germline, CDR1 is WNHNN and CDR2 SYGVQD (reference sequence). The CDR3 totals 16 residues. CDR3 amino acids: CASSESTSGGPDTQYF. The CDR3 coding sequence is TGCGCCAGCAGTGAGTCAACTAGCGGGGGACCAGATACGCAGTATTTT.

Worth noting for this clonotype: Because the CDR3's place on the DNA is in doubt, the DNA is left out and the CDR3 is given as listed by TCRdb. The chain recombines TRBV6-8 with TRBJ2-2; whether TRBD1, the table's D call, matches the DNA was not checked. Both ends counted, the CDR3 spans 15 residues. Germline CDR1 MNHGY, CDR2 SAAAGT. CDR3 protein: CASSLLSPGELFFFF.

By share, this clonotype counts as medium-sized. DNA for the CDR3: TGTGCCAGCAGCGCGAACTACGAGCAGTACTTC. Protein sequence: CASSANYEQYF. V is TRBV9 and J is TRBJ2-7; no definite D call. CDR1 is SGDLS and CDR2 is YYNGEE in the germline V gene. V was cut by 3 bases and J by 3 bases, with 4 bases left in between. This CDR3 is built from 11 residues.

This clonotype was detected ten times or more. The chain uses TRBV11-2 and TRBJ2-1; D is unclear. V was shortened by 1 base and J by 4 bases, with 14 bases between the two germline ends. This CDR3 is 16 amino acids long. Germline V gene lookup returns CDR1 SGHAT and CDR2 FQNNGV. The CDR3 DNA sequence: TGTGCCAGCAGCTTAGCAGGTGGAACCGTATACAATGAGCAGTTCTTC. Encoded protein: CASSLAGGTVYNEQFF.

This clonotype was counted ten times or more. This chain uses TRBV28 with TRBJ1-2; D not resolved. The CDR3 sequence is 14 residues long. Trimming removed 3 bases from V and 5 bases from J, with 13 bases in between. Germline V gives CDR1 MDHEN, CDR2 SYDVKM. The CDR3 DNA follows: TGTGCCAGCAGTTTGGTGGCCAAGGGTTATGGCTACACCTTC. Protein product: CASSLVAKGYGYTF.

This clonotype was observed many times. The chain couples TRBV6-1 to TRBJ2-7; a weak D match, TRBD1 (7 bases). The CDR3 covers 14 residues. The V end was cut by 1 base, the J end by 4 bases, with 11 bases between. In germline, CDR1 is MNHNS, CDR2 SASEGT. The CDR3 reads CASSEGRGDYEQYF. The CDR3 DNA sequence: TGTGCCAGCAGTGAAGGCAGGGGGGATTACGAGCAGTACTTC.

There are many counts of this clonotype. The chain couples TRBV13 to TRBJ2-3; the match to TRBD2 covers 12 bases. The CDR3 is 21 residues long. V was clipped by 5 bases and J by 4 bases; unmatched bases: 22. CDR1 and CDR2 from the germline V gene are PRHDT and FYEKMQ (reference sequence). DNA for the CDR3: TGTGCCAGCAGCACCCACACCCCGACTAGCGGGGGACCTTTATATTCAGATACGCAGTATTTT. Encoded protein: CASSTHTPTSGGPLYSDTQYF. The full variable domain, in which reference TRBV13 and TRBJ2-3 provide the parts outside the CDR3, is AAGVIQSPRHLIKEKRETATLKCYPIPRHDTVYWYQQGPGQDPQFLISFYEKMQSDKGSIPDRFSAQQFSDYHSELNMSSLELGDSALYFCASSTHTPTSGGPLYSDTQYFGPGTRLTVL.

The table lists this clonotype with many counts. The rearrangement joins TRBV10-3 to TRBJ2-7, with D tentatively TRBD1 (6 bases). CDR1 is ENHRY, CDR2 SYGVKD, per germline. This CDR3 spans 12 amino acids. Trimming took 2 bases from V and 5 from J, leaving 7 bases between them. CDR3 amino acids: CAISEGTNEQYF. As DNA, the CDR3 is TGTGCCATCAGTGAGGGGACAAACGAGCAGTACTTC.

As to this clonotype: The DNA is omitted, as the CDR3 cannot be located on it reliably, and the CDR3 follows TCRdb's listing. The chain recombines TRBV28 with TRBJ1-4; the D call in the table, TRBD1, was not verified against the DNA. The CDR3 spans 15 amino acids, including both terminal residues. Looked up from germline, CDR1 is MDHEN and CDR2 is SYDVKM. CDR3: CASSFRGLEKLFFFF.

This clonotype has ten or more counts. This chain links TRBV29-1 with TRBJ1-1; no reliable D call. The CDR3 spans 12 residues. Trimming pared 7 bases from V and 1 base from J, leaving 10 bases between. Germline assignment: CDR1 SQVTM and CDR2 ANQGSEA. The DNA for the CDR3 is TGCAGCGGTCGGACGGGGAACACTGAAGCTTTCTTT. This sequence encodes CSGRTGNTEAFF.

This clonotype was found many times. The rearrangement joins TRBV28 to TRBJ1-2; a weak D match, TRBD1 (6 bases). The length of the CDR3 is 17 residues. V lost 6 bases, J lost 8 bases, and 28 bases lay in between. In germline, CDR1 is MDHEN, CDR2 SYDVKM. The CDR3 sequence: CASSPGDIGLLLGGYTF. The DNA for the CDR3 is TGTGCCAGCAGCCCGGGGGACATTGGACTCTTATTGGGAGGCTACACCTTC.

A few counts support this clonotype. The chain employs TRBV30 and TRBJ2-1, with D maybe TRBD1 (5 bases). V lost 1 base and J lost 7, with 17 bases in between. Germline CDR1 is GTSNPN and CDR2 is SVGIG (reference sequence). This CDR3 is 15 amino acids long. The CDR3 DNA sequence: TGTGCCTGGAGTGGGACACTCAAAGTAGGGAATGAGCAGTTCTTC. Translating gives CAWSGTLKVGNEQFF.

The sample holds many counts of this clonotype. The genes are TRBV4-1 and TRBJ2-7, with D perhaps assigned TRBD1 or TRBD2 (5 bases each). The V end lost 4 bases, the J end lost 4 bases, and 11 bases lay between the germline ends. The V gene's germline CDR1 is MGHRA and CDR2 YSYEKL. This CDR3 is built from 13 residues. CDR3 bases: TGCGCCAGCAGCCCGGGACGGACATACGAGCAGTACTTC. Amino acid sequence: CASSPGRTYEQYF.

This clonotype was seen at least ten times. The chain has TRBV30 and TRBJ2-7; D gene uncertain. Trimming pared 0 bases from V and 6 bases from J, leaving 6 bases between. This CDR3 spans 11 amino acids. In germline, CDR1 is GTSNPN, CDR2 SVGIG (reference sequence). For the CDR3, the DNA is TGTGCCTGGAGTGTGGTTCGCGAGCAGTACTTC. It yields the protein CAWSVVREQYF.